This T cell receptor beta chain originates from a study of T cell changes during pregnancy in multiple sclerosis. This clone was seen a single time. This table comes from immunoSEQ multiplex PCR, and its TCRdb copy is limited to in-frame clones, with some not included. The sample contains more than 80,000 clones, about 95% of which appear only once. Germline values: CDR1 LNHDA, CDR2 SQIVND (reference sequence). J lost 3 bases, V lost 5 bases, and 9 bases had no gene match. CDR3 size: 15 residues. The rearrangement links TRBV19 to TRBJ2-7, with TRBD1 matching 8 bases. The source was peripheral blood, collected in the second trimester of pregnancy. This receptor was obtained from a female donor with multiple sclerosis, enrolled in a pregnancy study. The CDR3 loop is CASSVLGQGGYEQYF. DNA of the CDR3: TGTGCCAGTAGTGTCTTAGGACAGGGTGGCTACGAGCAGTACTTC.